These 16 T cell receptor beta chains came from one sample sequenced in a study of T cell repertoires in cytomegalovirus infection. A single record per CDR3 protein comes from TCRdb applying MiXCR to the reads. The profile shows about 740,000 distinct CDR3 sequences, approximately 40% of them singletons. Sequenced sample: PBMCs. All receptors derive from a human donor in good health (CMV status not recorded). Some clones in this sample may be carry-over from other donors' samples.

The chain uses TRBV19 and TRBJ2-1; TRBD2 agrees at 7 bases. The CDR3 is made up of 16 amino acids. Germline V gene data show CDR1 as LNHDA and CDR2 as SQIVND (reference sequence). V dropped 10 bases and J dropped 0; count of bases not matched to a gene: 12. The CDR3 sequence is CATAFSAGSSYNEQFF. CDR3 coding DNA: TGTGCCACAGCTTTCTCAGCGGGGAGCTCCTACAATGAGCAGTTCTTC.

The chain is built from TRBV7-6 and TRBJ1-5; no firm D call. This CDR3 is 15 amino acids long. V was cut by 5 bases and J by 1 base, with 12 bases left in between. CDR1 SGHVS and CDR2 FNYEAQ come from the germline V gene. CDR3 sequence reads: CASSPLGSSNQPQHF. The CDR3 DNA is TGTGCCAGCAGCCCGCTGGGCAGCAGCAATCAGCCCCAGCATTTT.

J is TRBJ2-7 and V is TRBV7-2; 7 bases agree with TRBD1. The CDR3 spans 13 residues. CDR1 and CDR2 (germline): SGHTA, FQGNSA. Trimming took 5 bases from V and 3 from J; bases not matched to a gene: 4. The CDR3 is CASSRGGLYEQYF. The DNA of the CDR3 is TGTGCCAGCAGCAGAGGGGGCCTCTACGAGCAGTACTTC.

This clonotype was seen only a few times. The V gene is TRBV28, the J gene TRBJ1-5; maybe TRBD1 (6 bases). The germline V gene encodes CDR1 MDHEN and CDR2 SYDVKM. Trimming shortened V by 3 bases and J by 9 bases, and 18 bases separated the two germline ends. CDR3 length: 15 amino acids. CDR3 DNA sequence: TGTGCCAGCAGTTTTCGACAGGTTTCCCAGGCGCCCCAGCATTTT. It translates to CASSFRQVSQAPQHF.

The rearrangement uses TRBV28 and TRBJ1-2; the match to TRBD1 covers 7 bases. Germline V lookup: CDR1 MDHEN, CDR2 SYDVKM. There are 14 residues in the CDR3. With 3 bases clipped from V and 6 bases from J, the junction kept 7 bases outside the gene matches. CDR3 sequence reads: CASSFGGQENGYTF. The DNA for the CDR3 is TGTGCCAGCAGTTTTGGAGGACAGGAGAATGGCTACACCTTC.

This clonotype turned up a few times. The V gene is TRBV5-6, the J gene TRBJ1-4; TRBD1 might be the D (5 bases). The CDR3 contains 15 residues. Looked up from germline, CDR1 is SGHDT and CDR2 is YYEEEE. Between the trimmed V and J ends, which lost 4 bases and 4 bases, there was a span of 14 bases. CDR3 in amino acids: CASSRIQGDNEKLFF. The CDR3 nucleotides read TGTGCCAGCAGCCGTATCCAGGGTGATAATGAAAAACTGTTTTTT.

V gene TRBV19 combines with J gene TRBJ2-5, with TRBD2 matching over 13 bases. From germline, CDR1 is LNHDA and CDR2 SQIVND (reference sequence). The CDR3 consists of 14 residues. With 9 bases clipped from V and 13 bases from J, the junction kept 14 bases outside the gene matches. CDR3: CASSQGGLAGARYF. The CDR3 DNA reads TGTGCCAGCAGTCAGGGTGGACTAGCGGGGGCACGGTACTTC.

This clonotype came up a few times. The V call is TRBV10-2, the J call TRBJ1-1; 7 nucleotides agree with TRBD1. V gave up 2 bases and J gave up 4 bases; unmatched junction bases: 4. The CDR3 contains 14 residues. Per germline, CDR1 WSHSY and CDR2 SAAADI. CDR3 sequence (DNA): TGCGCCAGCAGTGAGAGGGGGCTCGGCACTGAAGCTTTCTTT. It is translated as CASSERGLGTEAFF.

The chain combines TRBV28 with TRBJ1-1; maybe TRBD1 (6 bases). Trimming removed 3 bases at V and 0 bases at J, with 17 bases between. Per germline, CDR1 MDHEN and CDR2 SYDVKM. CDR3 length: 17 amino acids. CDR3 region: CASSFRGTQGMNTEAFF. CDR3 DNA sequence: TGTGCCAGCAGTTTTAGGGGGACACAGGGAATGAACACTGAAGCTTTCTTT.

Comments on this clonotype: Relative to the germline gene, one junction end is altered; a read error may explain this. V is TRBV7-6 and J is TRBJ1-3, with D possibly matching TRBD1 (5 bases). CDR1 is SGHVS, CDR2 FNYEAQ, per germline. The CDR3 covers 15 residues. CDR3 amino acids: CASSLNGDSGNTIYF. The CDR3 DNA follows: TGTGCTAGCAGCTTAAACGGGGACTCGGGAAACACCATATATTTT.

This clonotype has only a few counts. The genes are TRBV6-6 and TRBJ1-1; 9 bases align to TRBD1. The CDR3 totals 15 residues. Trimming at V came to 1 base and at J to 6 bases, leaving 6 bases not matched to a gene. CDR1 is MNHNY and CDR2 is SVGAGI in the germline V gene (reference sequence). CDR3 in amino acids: CASSYFTGGLSEAFF. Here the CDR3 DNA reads TGTGCCAGCAGTTACTTTACAGGGGGCTTGTCTGAAGCTTTCTTT.

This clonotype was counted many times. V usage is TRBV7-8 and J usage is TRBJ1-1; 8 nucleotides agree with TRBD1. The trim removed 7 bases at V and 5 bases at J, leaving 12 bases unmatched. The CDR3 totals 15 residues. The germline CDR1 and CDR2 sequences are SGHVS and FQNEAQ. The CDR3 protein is CASTNYRQGRTEAFF. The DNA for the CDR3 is TGTGCCAGCACCAACTACCGACAGGGGAGGACTGAAGCTTTCTTT.

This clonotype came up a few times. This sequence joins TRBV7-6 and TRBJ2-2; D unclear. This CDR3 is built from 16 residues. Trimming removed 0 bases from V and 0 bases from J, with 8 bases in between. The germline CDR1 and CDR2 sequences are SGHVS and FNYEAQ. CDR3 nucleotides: TGTGCCAGCAGCTTAGCGACTTCTCCGAACACCGGGGAGCTGTTTTTT. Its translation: CASSLATSPNTGELFF.

CDR3 sequence: CASSPRGAGSGELFF. The CDR3 bases are TGTGCCAGCAGCCCCCGGGGTGCGGGGAGTGGGGAACTGTTTTTT. The chain carries TRBV11-2 and TRBJ1-4; D is undetermined. This CDR3 is 15 amino acids long. The germline V and J ends were trimmed by 5 bases and 12 bases, with 22 bases remaining between them. Germline lookup yields CDR1 SGHAT and CDR2 FQNNGV.

The CDR3 sequence is CASSLEGITDTQYF. CDR3 sequence (DNA): TGTGCCAGCAGCTTAGAAGGAATCACAGATACGCAGTATTTT. This chain uses TRBV11-2 with TRBJ2-3; D is ambiguous. Trimming pared 0 bases from V and 2 bases from J, leaving 6 bases between. The CDR3 sequence is 14 residues long. Germline lookup yields CDR1 SGHAT and CDR2 FQNNGV.

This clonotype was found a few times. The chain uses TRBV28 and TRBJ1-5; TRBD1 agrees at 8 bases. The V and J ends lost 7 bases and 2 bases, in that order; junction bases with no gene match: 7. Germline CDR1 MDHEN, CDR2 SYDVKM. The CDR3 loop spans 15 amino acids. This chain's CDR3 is CASTDRGRGNQPQHF. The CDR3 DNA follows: TGTGCCAGCACAGACAGGGGTCGAGGCAATCAGCCCCAGCATTTT.